This TCR beta chain was found in a study of shared clonotypes between healthy human individuals (dated by TCRdb to 2020 to 2021). Notes on the research overall: A few men and two women, aged 18 to 49 years, made up the cohort. To increase sequencing depth and limit assay-specific biases, TCR repertoire library preparation and sequencing were carried out by different laboratories using diverse techniques. For each donor, three plates each were used for CD4 naive and CD4 memory, two plates were used for CD8 naive, and one plate was used for CD8 memory. Between about 0.85 and 9.5 billion PBMCs per donor were obtained by leukapheresis. To estimate repertoire size and how much clonotype sharing occurs between individuals, the study deeply sequenced the blood TCR repertoires of roughly 5 healthy adults. Paper-wide results and their limitations: Higher generation probabilities were observed for clonotypes shared by all four sorted-subset donors than for non-shared clonotypes. Estimated clonotype richness was generally larger for naive than for memory subsets. Sharing across a handful of donors was observed for approximately 5% of naive CD4, over 3% of naive CD8, 2% to 2.5% of memory CD4, and less than 0.45% of memory CD8 clonotypes. Sampling was restricted to blood, and TCR repertoires in tissues likely differ from the TCR repertoires found in blood. Based on pairwise subsampling, the degree of clonotype sharing among donors was expected to be affected by sequencing depth. The small number of donors limited the genetic and exposure-history diversity represented. Rarefaction of sorted-subset datasets indicated incomplete sequencing despite the large sequencing depth.

CD8 naive samples consisted of CD45RO-negative cells that were positively selected for CCR7, yielding a CD45RA+CCR7+ population without TemRA cells. Healthy HIV-negative adults with no recently reported acute infections or vaccinations were included as donors. Every donor was a Caucasian adult residing in Nashville, Tennessee, USA. Blood was obtained by leukapheresis, after which PBMCs were separated by Ficoll-Histopaque density gradient centrifugation and cryopreserved in liquid nitrogen vapor phase. Analytical flow cytometry was used to check the purity and quantity of each magnetically sorted T cell population. Genomic DNA was isolated from every sorted fraction and measured by UV absorbance on a Nanodrop 2000c. V was cut back by 2 bases and J by 8 bases, leaving a gap of 16 bases between them. CDR1 SGHAT and CDR2 FQNNGV are derived from the germline V gene. The CDR3 covers 15 residues, taking in both the cysteine and the phenylalanine. The read is trimmed to its CDR3 DNA, 45 bases read in frame from base 1.

Regarding this clone: Its antigen remains undetermined. No much larger clonotype is one base removed from it; base qualities were not supplied.

Using the deep immunoSEQ assay, TCR CDR3 regions were amplified from genomic DNA by multiplex PCR. For each cell subset, the extracted genomic DNA was distributed evenly across all wells of several immunoSEQ 96-well plates, and each plate served as one replicate. For sorted subsets, about 210 ng of genomic DNA, equivalent to 25,000 to 35,000 T cell genomes, went into each replicate PCR. Purified libraries were quantified with a Qubit 3.0 fluorometer, sized on a Bioanalyzer 2100, and re-quantified with the KAPA Library Quantification kit. Each immunoSEQ 96-well plate was sequenced on its own single-read 150-cycle Illumina NextSeq 550 flow cell. The original pipeline was this. Because the immunoSEQ output held only junctional sequences and lacked quality scores, the filtering could not match the filtering applied to full-length reads. To assign V/J genes and CDR3, sequences were annotated using PyIR, a Python wrapper for IgBLAST v1.9, with IMGT germline references. Reads with weak V/J assignments (E-value above 1e-6), missing CDR3, stop codons, out-of-frame junctions, or ambiguous translated residues were removed. V3J clonotypes were defined as sequences sharing an identical inferred V gene, J gene, and CDR3 amino acid sequence. To compute the percentage overlap between repertoires, the number of shared unique clonotypes was divided by the size of the smaller repertoire. Repertoire richness was assessed with RTK rarefaction, the Chao1 estimator, and Recon v2.1 estimates of unobserved clonotypes. Generation probabilities for all TCRbeta clonotypes obtained by the gDNA method from a handful of donors were computed using OLGA. TCRdb took this table from immuneACCESS and kept in-frame rearrangements with V and J called. Such tables lack part of the clones; where checked against another copy, unresolved V genes explain under half of the gap, and the rest is unexplained. V and J calls and clone size are as listed in that table; D and trimming were resolved from the DNA. This sample lists about 2.1 million clones; about 93% were detected once. Clones ranked in the top ten supply more than 1.5% of the sample.

Material: naive CD8+ T cells from PBMCs. Interpreted using the paper, the cell subset or site label stands for: CD45RA+CCR7+. The TCR comes from a man younger than 35 in good health. Some clones in this sample may be carry-over from other donors' samples. The chain is encoded by TRBV11-2 joined to TRBJ2-4; the D gene could be either TRBD1 or TRBD2, each agreeing at 6 bases. The CDR3 region has the sequence CASSLMGAGGDIQYF. DNA sequence: TGTGCCAGCAGCTTAATGGGGGCAGGAGGGGACATTCAGTACTTC.